This TCR beta chain was sequenced during a study of T cells in Graves' hyperthyroidism and ophthalmopathy. There were TCR beta CDR3 regions amplified from RNA transcripts. When the TCR CDR3 underwent first-round RT-PCR, the HTBI primer set was used. One entry per CDR3 protein results from TCRdb running MiXCR on the multiplex PCR reads. The repertoire includes about 520,000 distinct CDR3 sequences, roughly 24% of them detected once, and over 9% sits in the top ten. Comments on this clonotype: What it binds is not known.

Germline CDR1 and CDR2: MNHNS and SASEGT. V was cut by 0 bases and J by 2 bases, with 5 bases left in between. The CDR3 runs 13 residues. Study-wide points: Most thyroid clonotypes expanded above 0.001 appeared in blood too.

This receptor was obtained from a woman aged 25 to 45 with Graves' ophthalmopathy. Sequenced: blood. V usage is TRBV6-1 and J usage is TRBJ2-7; D remains unclear. The CDR3 nucleotides are TGTGCCAGCAGTGAAGCCCCAGCCTACGAGCAGTACTTC. It yields the protein CASSEAPAYEQYF.